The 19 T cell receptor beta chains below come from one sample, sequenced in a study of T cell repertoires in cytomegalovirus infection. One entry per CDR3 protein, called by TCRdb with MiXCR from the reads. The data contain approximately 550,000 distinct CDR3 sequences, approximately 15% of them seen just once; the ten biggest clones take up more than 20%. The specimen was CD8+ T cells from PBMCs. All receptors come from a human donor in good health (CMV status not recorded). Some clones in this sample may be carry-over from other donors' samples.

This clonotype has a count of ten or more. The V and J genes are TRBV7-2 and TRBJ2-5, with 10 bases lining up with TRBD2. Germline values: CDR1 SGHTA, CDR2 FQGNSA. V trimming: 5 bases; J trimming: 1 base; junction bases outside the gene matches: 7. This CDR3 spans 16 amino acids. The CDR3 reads CASSPHLAGVQETQYF. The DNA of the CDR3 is TGTGCCAGCAGCCCCCACCTAGCGGGAGTCCAAGAGACCCAGTACTTC.

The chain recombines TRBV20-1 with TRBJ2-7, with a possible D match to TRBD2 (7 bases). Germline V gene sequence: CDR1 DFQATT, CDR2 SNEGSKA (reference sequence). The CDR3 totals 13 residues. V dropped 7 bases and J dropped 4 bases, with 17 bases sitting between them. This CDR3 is CSGRGGGGYEQYF. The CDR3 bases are TGCAGTGGGAGGGGGGGGGGTGGGTACGAGCAGTACTTC.

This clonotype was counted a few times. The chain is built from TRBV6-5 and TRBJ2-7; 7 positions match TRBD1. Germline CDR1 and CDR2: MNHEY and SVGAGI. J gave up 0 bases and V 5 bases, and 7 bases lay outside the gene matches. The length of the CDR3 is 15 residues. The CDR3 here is CASSLTGENSYEQYF. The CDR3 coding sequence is TGTGCCAGCAGTCTCACAGGGGAGAACTCCTACGAGCAGTACTTC.

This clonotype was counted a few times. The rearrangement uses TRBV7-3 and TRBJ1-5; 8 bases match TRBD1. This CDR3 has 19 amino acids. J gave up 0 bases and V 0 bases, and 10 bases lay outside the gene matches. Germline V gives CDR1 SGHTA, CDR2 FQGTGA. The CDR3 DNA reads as TGTGCCAGCAGCTTAACGGACAGGGAGCCAATCTATAGCAATCAGCCCCAGCATTTT. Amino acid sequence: CASSLTDREPIYSNQPQHF.

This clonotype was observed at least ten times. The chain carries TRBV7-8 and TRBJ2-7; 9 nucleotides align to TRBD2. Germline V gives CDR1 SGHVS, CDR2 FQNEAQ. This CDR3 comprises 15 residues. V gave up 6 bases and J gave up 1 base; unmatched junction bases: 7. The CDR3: CASSYMTSGSYEQYF. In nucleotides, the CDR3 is TGTGCCAGCAGTTATATGACTAGCGGTTCCTACGAGCAGTACTTC.

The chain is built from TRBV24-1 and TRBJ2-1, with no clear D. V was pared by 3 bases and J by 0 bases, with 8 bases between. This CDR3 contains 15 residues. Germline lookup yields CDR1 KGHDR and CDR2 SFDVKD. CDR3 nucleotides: TGTGCCACCAGTGATATTCCCTTCTCCTACAATGAGCAGTTCTTC. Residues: CATSDIPFSYNEQFF.

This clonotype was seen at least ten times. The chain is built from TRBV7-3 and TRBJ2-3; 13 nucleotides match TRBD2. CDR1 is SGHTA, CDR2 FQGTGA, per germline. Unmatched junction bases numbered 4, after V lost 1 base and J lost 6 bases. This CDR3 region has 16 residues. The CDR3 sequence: CASSLSGLAGEDTQYF. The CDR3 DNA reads TGTGCCAGCAGCTTAAGCGGACTAGCGGGAGAGGATACGCAGTATTTT.

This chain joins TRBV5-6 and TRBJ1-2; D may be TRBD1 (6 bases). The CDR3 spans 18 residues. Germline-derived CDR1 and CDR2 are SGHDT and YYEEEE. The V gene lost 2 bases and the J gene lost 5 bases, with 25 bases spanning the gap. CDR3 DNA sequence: TGTGCCAGCAGCTTATTGTTCCCAGGACAGCGAACCTTTTATGGCTACACCTTC. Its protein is CASSLLFPGQRTFYGYTF.

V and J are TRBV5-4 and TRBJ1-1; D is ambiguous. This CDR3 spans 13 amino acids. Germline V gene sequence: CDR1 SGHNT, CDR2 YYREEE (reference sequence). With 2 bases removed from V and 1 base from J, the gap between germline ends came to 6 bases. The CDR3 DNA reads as TGTGCCAGCAGCTTTAAAGGGAACACTGAAGCTTTCTTT. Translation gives CASSFKGNTEAFF.

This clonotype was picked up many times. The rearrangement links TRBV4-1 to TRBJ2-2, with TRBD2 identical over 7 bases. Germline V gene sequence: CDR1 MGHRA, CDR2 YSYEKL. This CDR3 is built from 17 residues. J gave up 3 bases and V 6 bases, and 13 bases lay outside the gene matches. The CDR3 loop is CASSRSLADLYTGELFF. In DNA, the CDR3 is TGCGCCAGCAGTCGCAGCCTAGCGGACCTCTACACCGGGGAGCTGTTTTTT.

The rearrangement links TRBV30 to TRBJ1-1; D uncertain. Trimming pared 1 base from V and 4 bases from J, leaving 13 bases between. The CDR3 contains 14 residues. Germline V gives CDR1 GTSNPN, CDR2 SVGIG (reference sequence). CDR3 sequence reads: CAWSELGQTTEAFF. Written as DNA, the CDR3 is TGTGCCTGGAGTGAATTGGGCCAGACCACTGAAGCTTTCTTT.

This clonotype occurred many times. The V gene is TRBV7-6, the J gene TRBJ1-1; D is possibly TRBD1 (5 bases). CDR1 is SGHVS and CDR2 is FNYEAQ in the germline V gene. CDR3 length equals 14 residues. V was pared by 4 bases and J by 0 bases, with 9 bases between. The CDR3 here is CASSSGGVNTEAFF. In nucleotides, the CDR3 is TGTGCCAGCAGCTCTGGGGGGGTGAACACTGAAGCTTTCTTT.

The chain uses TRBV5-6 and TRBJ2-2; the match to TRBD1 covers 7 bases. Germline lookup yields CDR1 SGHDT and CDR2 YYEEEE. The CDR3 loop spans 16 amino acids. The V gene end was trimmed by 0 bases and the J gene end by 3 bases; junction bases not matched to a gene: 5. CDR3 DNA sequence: TGTGCCAGCAGCTTGGACAGGGGCAAAGACACCGGGGAGCTGTTTTTT. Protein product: CASSLDRGKDTGELFF.

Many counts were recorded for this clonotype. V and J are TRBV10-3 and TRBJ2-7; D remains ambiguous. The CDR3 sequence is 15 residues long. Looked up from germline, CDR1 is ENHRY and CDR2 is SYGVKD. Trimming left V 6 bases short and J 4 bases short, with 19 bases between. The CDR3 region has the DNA TGTGCCATCAGCCCTCTCTTACAAAAAAGTTACGAGCAGTACTTC. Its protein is CAISPLLQKSYEQYF.

CDR3: CASSYVNQNTEAFF. In nucleotides, the CDR3 is TGTGCCAGCAGTTACGTAAACCAGAACACTGAAGCTTTCTTT. The rearrangement uses TRBV6-2 or TRBV6-3 and TRBJ1-1; no firm D call. The germline V gene encodes CDR1 MNHEY and CDR2 SVGEGT. The CDR3 runs to 14 residues. Trimming cost V 2 bases and J 1 base, with 8 bases left between them.

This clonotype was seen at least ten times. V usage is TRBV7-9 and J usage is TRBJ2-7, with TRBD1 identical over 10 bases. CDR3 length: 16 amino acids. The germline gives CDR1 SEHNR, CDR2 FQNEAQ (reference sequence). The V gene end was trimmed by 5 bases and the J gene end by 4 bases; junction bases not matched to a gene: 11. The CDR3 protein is CASSAGQGEKTYEQYF. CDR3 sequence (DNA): TGTGCCAGCAGCGCCGGACAGGGGGAAAAAACGTACGAGCAGTACTTC.

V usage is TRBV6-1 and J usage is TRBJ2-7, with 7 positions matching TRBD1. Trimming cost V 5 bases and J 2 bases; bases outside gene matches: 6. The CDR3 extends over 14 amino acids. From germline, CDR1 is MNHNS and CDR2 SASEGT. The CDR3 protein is CASSFGQVPYEQYF. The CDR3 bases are TGTGCCAGCAGTTTCGGACAGGTCCCCTACGAGCAGTACTTC.

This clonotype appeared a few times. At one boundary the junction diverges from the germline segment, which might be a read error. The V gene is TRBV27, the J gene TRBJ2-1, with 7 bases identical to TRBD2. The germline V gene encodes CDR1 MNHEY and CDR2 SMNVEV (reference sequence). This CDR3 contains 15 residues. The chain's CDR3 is CASISWGGGANDQFF. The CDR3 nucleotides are TGTGCCAGCATCTCTTGGGGGGGGGGAGCCAATGACCAGTTCTTC.

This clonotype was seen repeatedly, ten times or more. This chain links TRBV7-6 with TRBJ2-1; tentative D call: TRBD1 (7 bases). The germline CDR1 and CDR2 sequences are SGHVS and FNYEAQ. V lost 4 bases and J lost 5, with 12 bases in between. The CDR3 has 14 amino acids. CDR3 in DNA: TGTGCCAGCAGCTCCAGGGGGGTGGACAATGAGCAGTTCTTC. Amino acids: CASSSRGVDNEQFF.